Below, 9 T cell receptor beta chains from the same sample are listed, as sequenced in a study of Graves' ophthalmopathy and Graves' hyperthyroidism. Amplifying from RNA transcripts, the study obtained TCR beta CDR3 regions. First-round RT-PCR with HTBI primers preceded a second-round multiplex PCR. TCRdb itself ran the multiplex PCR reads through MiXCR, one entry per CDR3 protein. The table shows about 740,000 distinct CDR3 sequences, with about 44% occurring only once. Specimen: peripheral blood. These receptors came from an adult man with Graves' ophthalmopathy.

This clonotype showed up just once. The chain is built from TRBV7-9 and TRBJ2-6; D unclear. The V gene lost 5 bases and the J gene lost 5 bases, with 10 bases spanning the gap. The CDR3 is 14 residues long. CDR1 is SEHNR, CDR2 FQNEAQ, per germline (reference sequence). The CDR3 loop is CASSHNMRANVLTF. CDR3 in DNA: TGTGCCAGCAGCCATAATATGCGGGCCAACGTCCTGACTTTC.

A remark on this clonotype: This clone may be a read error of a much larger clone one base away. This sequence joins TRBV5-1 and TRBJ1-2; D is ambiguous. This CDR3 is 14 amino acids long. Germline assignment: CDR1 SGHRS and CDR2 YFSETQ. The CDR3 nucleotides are TGTGCCAGCTCACTACGTCCTTGGGGCTATGGCTACACCTTC. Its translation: CASSLRPWGYGYTF.

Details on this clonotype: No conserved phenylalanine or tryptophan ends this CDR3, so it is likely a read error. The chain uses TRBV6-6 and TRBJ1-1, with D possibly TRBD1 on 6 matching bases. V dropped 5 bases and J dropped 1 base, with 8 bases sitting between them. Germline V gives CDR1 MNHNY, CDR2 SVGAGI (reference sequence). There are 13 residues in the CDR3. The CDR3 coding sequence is TGTGCCAGCAGTCACAGGGAGAACACTGAAGCTTTCCTT. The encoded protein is CASSHRENTEAFL.

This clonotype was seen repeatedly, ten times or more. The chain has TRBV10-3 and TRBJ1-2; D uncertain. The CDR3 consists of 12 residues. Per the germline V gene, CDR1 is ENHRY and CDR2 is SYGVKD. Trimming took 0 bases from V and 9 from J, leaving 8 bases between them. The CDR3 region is CAISESDARYTF. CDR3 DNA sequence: TGTGCCATCAGTGAGTCGGATGCTCGCTACACCTTC.

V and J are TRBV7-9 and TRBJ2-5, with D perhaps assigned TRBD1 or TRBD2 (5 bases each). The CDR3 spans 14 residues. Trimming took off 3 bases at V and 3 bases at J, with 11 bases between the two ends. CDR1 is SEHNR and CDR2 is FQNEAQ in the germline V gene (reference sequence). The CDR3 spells CASSFKGTEETQYF. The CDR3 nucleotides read TGTGCCAGCAGCTTTAAGGGGACGGAAGAGACCCAGTACTTC.

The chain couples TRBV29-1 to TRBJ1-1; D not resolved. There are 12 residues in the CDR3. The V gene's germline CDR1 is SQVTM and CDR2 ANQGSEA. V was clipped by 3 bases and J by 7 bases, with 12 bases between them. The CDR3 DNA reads TGCAGCGTTGAGGCGGGGATAGATGAAGCTTTCTTT. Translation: CSVEAGIDEAFF. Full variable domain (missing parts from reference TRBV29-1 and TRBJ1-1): SAVISQKPSRDICQRGTSLTIQCQVDSQVTMMFWYRQQPGQSLTLIATANQGSEATYESGFVIDKFPISRPNLTFSTLTVSNMSPEDSSIYLCSVEAGIDEAFFGQGTRLTVV.

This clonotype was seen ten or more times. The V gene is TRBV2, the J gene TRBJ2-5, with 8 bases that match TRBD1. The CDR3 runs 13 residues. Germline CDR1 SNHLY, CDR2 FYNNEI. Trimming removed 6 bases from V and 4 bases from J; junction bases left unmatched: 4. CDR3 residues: CASSGQGGETQYF. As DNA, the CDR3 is TGTGCCAGCAGCGGACAGGGTGGAGAGACCCAGTACTTC.

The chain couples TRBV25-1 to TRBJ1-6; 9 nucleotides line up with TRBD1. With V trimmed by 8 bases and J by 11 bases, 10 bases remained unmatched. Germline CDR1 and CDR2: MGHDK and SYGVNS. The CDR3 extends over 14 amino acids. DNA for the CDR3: TGTGCCAGCTTGGGGGGACAGGGTATGACACCCCTCCACTTT. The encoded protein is CASLGGQGMTPLHF.

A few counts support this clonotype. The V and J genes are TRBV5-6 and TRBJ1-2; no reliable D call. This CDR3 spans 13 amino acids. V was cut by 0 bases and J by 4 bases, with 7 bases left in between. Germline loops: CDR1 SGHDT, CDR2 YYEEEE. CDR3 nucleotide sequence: TGTGCCAGCAGCTTGGGTGACGGCTATGGCTACACCTTC. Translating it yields CASSLGDGYGYTF.